The present entry profiles one T cell receptor (beta chain) with its context. This clonotype has a count of ten or more. It has no known antigen specificity. Base qualities are not at hand, and no much larger clone is one base apart. This sample stems from a study of T-cell reconstitution after alpha-beta-depleted transplantation in children listed by TCRdb under 2016. In the study overall: Using TCR repertoire profiling, the study quantitatively followed how T-cell immune reconstitution unfolded in children after TCRalphabeta/CD19-depleted allogeneic hematopoietic cell transplantation. Broad study findings and their caveats: About two months after transplant, the apparently early recovery of alphabetaT-cell counts reportedly depended on just several hundred clones that had expanded rapidly and came from non-depleted graft cells. In some patients, the high TCRbeta diversity seen at day 60 was put down to recipient T cells and intrathymic progenitors that had survived conditioning. Over subsequent months, a decline in hyperexpanded clone frequencies was noted, and after one year, T-cell counts and TCRbeta diversity were mostly ascribed to newly produced T cells.

Including cysteine and phenylalanine, the CDR3 has 13 amino acids. The read is trimmed to its CDR3 DNA, 39 bases read in frame from base 1. Trimming takes 7 bases off V and 3 bases off J; junction bases not matched to a gene: 5. CDR1 and CDR2 were assigned from the germline V gene as SQVTM and ANQGSEA. Library preparation used PCR. The instrument given in TCRdb is Illumina HiSeq 2500. Molecular barcoding was employed in the preparation of TCR libraries, with unique molecular identifiers being used to normalize TCRbeta repertoire quantification. The public sequencing data were trimmed at Q25 with fastp and processed into clonotypes with MiXCR by TCRdb, which kept only in-frame beta chains. Entries that share a CDR3 protein sequence are merged under the most common genes and DNA. In all, the sample holds 700,000 or so distinct CDR3 sequences, and roughly 13% of those were seen once. Together, the top ten hold about 0.77% of the sample.

Explained via the paper, the treatment or condition label denotes: allogeneic hematopoietic cell transplantation with graft depleted of TCRalphabeta T cells and CD19 B cells. TCRalphabeta/CD19-depleted allogeneic hematopoietic cell grafts were given to the transplant recipients, all of whom were children. The chain is encoded by TRBV29-1 joined to TRBJ2-7, with 11 central nucleotides matching TRBD2. Sequences were derived from PBMCs, sampled before TCRalphabeta/CD19-depleted stem cell transplant. This receptor was taken from a girl aged 2-9 years with congenital amegakaryocytic thrombocytopenia, due to receive a stem cell transplant. The bases are TGCAGCGCACTGACTAGCGGGAACTACGAGCAGTACTTC. Its translation is CSALTSGNYEQYF.